This TCR beta chain was identified in a study of metastatic and nonmetastatic thyroid tumors. Looking at the study overall: Malignant and benign thyroid patients had repertoires compared in peripheral blood and tumor or nodule tissue.

CDR3 length equals 13 residues. Germline V gene lookup returns CDR1 LNHDA and CDR2 SQIVND (reference sequence). Between the trimmed V and J ends, which lost 4 bases and 3 bases, there was a span of 8 bases. This clone was seen a few times. None of the patients had undergone any treatment ahead of thyroid surgery. TCRdb re-called the PCR reads via MiXCR. Among about 85,000 clones, 8% to 9.5% were seen once, and the ten largest hold roughly 10%. The clonotype was recovered from a female donor with papillary thyroid cancer or a benign thyroid nodule (not recorded which). Some clones in this sample may be carry-over from other donors' samples. The chain employs TRBV19 and TRBJ2-3; D is ambiguous. Sequencing was done on a sample of blood. CDR3 in amino acids: CASSTLRTDTQYF. The CDR3 nucleotides read TGTGCCAGTAGTACCCTGAGGACAGATACGCAGTATTTT.